This T cell receptor (beta chain) was recovered during a study of vaccination effects on CD4 cells after COVID-19. The CDR3 consists of 15 residues. The trim removed 5 bases at V and 0 bases at J, leaving 6 bases unmatched. Germline V gene lookup returns CDR1 SGHAT and CDR2 FQNNGV. Profiling relied on immunoSEQ multiplex PCR, and the TCRdb table lists in-frame clones only, not all of them. The table has around 49,000 clones, around 79% seen once. Worth noting for this clone: Its target is not known.

Antigen-specific CD4+ T cells were expanded (with viral peptide pools) by the ViraFEST assay ahead of sequencing. The authors isolated CD4+ T cells after 10 days of culture. Confirmation by PCR established that the person had SARS-CoV-2 infection between March and December 2020. The TCR originated in a human donor who had a prior SARS-CoV-2 infection. The chain combines TRBV11-2 with TRBJ2-7, with 8 bases fitting TRBD1. The sample here was CD4+ T cells from PBMCs cultured with a peptide pool, taken before COVID-19 vaccination. The CDR3: CASSHRTGSSYEQYF. The CDR3 DNA follows: TGTGCCAGCAGCCACCGGACAGGGAGCTCCTACGAGCAGTACTTC.